The clone carrying this T cell receptor (beta chain) has more than one count but fewer than ten. The data are from a study of blood T cell repertoires in COVID-19. Generated by immunoSEQ multiplex PCR, the TCRdb table keeps only in-frame clones and is missing some. The table lists hundreds of thousands of clones, 88% of them singletons. J gave up 2 bases and V 6 bases, and 7 bases lay outside the gene matches. The germline gives CDR1 SNHLY, CDR2 FYNNEI. The length of the CDR3 is 15 residues. V usage is TRBV2 and J usage is TRBJ1-3; 7 bases align to TRBD1. Sequenced sample: peripheral blood. The TCR comes from a woman aged 70-85 years with COVID-19, enrolled during active disease. The CDR3 DNA reads as TGTGCCAGCAGGCCCAGACAGGGTACTGGAAACACCATATATTTT. Translated, it gives CASRPRQGTGNTIYF.